This section outlines one T cell receptor (beta chain) sequence together with its context. TCRdb's copy holds only in-frame clones and misses some; the assay was immunoSEQ multiplex PCR. The sample shows 9,000 to 13,000 clones, less than 80% of them seen only once. With 1 base removed from V and 3 bases from J, the gap between germline ends came to 10 bases. CDR3 length: 16 residues. Per germline, CDR1 MNHEY and CDR2 SMNVEV (reference sequence). This entry belongs to a study of CD4+ T cells in melanoma. The V gene is TRBV27, the J gene TRBJ2-6; D ambiguous. The TCR sequence derives from a human donor with melanoma. Sequenced material: cells from a culture (not recorded whether cultured in vitro). DNA for the CDR3: TGTGCCAGCAGTTTATTTTCCGAGCGTGGGGCCAACGTCCTGACTTTC. It specifies CASSLFSERGANVLTF.